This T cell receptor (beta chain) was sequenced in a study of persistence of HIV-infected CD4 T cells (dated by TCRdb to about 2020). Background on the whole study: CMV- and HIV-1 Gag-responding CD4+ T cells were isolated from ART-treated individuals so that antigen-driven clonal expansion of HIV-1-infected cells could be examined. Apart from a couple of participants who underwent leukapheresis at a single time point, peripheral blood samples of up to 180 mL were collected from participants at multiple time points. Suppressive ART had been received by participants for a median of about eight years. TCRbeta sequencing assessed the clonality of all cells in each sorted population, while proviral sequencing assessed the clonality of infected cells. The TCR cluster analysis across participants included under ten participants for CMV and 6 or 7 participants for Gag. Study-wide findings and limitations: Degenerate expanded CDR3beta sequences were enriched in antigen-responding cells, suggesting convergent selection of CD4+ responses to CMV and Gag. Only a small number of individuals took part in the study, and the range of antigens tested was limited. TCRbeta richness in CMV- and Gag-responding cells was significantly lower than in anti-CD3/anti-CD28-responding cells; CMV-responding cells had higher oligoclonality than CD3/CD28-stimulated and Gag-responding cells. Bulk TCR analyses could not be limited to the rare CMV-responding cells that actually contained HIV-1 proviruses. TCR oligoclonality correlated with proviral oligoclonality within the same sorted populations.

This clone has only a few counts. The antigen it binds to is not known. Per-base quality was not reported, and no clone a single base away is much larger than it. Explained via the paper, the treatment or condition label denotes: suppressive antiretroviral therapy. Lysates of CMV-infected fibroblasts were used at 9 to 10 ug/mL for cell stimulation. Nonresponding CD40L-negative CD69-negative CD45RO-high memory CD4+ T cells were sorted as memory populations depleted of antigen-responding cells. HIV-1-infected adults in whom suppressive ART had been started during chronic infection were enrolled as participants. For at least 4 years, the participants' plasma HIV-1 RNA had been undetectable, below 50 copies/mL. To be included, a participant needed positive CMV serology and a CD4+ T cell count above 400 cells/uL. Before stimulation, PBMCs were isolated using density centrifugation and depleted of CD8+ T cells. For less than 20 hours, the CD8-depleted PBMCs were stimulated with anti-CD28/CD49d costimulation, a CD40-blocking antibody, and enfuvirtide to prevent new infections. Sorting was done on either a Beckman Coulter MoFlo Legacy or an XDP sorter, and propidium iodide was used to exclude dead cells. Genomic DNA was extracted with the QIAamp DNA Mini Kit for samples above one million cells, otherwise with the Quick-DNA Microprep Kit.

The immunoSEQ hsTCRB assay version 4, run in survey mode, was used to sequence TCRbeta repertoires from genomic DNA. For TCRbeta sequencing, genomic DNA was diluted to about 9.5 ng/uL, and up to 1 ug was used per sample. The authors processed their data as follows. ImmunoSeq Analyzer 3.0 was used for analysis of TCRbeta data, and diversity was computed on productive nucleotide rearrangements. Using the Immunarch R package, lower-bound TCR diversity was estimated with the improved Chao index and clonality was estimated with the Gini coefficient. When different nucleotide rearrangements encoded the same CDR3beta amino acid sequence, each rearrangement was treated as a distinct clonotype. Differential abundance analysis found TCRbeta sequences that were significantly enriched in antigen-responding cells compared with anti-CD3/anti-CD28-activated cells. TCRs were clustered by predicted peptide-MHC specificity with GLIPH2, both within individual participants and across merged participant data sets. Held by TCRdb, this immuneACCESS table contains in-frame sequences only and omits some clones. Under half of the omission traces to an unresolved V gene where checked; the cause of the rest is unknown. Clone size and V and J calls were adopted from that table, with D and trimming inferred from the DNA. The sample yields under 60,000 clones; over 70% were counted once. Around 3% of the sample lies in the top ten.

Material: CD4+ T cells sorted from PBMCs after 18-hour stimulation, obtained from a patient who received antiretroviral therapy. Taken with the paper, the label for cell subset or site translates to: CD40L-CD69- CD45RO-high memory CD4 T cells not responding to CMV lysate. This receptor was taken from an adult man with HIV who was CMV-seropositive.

The CDR3: CASSLVRPAEAFF. The DNA is TGTGCCAGCAGCTTAGTTCGCCCGGCTGAAGCTTTCTTT. The V gene is TRBV7-8 and the J gene is TRBJ1-1; the D gene lacks a confident call. From the cysteine up to the phenylalanine, the CDR3 has a length of 13 residues. Only the CDR3 portion is preserved as DNA: 39 bases, with reading frame beginning at the first base. A distance of 9 bases separates the germline ends of V and J, which lose 1 base and 6 bases respectively. The germline V gene specifies SGHVS as CDR1 and FQNEAQ as CDR2.